One sample yielded the 27 T cell receptor beta chains listed below, sequenced in a study of shared clonotypes between healthy human individuals. Generated by immunoSEQ multiplex PCR, the TCRdb table keeps only in-frame clones and is missing some. Among 2 million to 2.5 million clones listed, just over 90% were seen once. The specimen was naive CD4+ T cells from PBMCs. The sample's subset: CD45RA+ positively selected. The receptors were sampled from a man aged 18 to 35 in good health. Some clones in this sample may be carry-over from other donors' samples.

The rearrangement links TRBV6-6 to TRBJ1-5, with D possibly TRBD1 on 5 matching bases. This CDR3 is built from 12 residues. CDR1 is MNHNY and CDR2 is SVGAGI in the germline V gene (reference sequence). Trimming left V 5 bases short and J 9 bases short, with 11 bases between. The CDR3 protein is CASSKTTAPQHF. The CDR3 nucleotides are TGTGCCAGCAGTAAAACGACAGCGCCCCAGCATTTT.

This chain links TRBV28 with TRBJ1-4, with 7 bases lining up with TRBD1. The CDR3 loop spans 13 amino acids. The V gene end was trimmed by 6 bases and the J gene end by 8 bases; junction bases not matched to a gene: 6. Germline CDR1 reads MDHEN; CDR2 reads SYDVKM. The CDR3 coding sequence is TGTGCCAGCAGGAGGGGGCAGGACGAAAAACTGTTTTTT. This sequence encodes CASRRGQDEKLFF.

This chain uses TRBV18 with TRBJ1-1, with D possibly being TRBD1 (6 bases). CDR3 size: 14 residues. The germline V and J ends were trimmed by 3 bases and 1 base, with 9 bases remaining between them. The germline V gene encodes CDR1 KGHSH and CDR2 LQKENI. CDR3 DNA sequence: TGTGCCAGCTCACCCATGACAGGGAACACTGAAGCTTTCTTT. It encodes CASSPMTGNTEAFF.

The chain combines TRBV7-2 with TRBJ1-2; TRBD1 agrees at 9 bases. This CDR3 has 14 amino acids. The ends lost 7 bases at V and 1 base at J; junction bases unmatched: 4. The germline gives CDR1 SGHTA, CDR2 FQGNSA. For the CDR3, the DNA is TGTGCCAGCAATCCGGGACAGGGTAACTATGGCTACACCTTC. This sequence encodes CASNPGQGNYGYTF.

J is TRBJ2-7 and V is TRBV9; TRBD1 is a possible D gene (6 bases). From germline, CDR1 is SGDLS and CDR2 YYNGEE. The CDR3 totals 15 residues. V lost 4 bases to trimming and J lost 5 bases, with 19 bases between them. CDR3 sequence (DNA): TGTGCCAGCAGCCTGAGAGGACAAAAGGGGGACGAGCAGTACTTC. Translation: CASSLRGQKGDEQYF. Supplemented by reference TRBV9 and TRBJ2-7, the full variable domain reads DSGVTQTPKHLITATGQRVTLRCSPRSGDLSVYWYQQSLDQGLQFLIQYYNGEERAKGNILERFSAQQFPDLHSELNLSSLELGDSALYFCASSLRGQKGDEQYFGPGTRLTVT.

As regards this clone: Other DNA sequences of this sample code for an identical CDR3. J is TRBJ2-5 and V is TRBV5-4; 11 nucleotides align to TRBD2. Germline V gene data show CDR1 as SGHNT and CDR2 as YYREEE (reference sequence). CDR3 length: 14 residues. J was trimmed by 2 bases and V by 4 bases; bases with no gene match: 1. DNA for the CDR3: TGTGCCAGCAGCAGGACTAGCGGGCAAGAGACCCAGTACTTC. Translating it yields CASSRTSGQETQYF.

V and J are TRBV7-9 and TRBJ2-3; 8 bases are a match to TRBD2. The CDR3 spans 18 residues. Germline V gene lookup returns CDR1 SEHNR and CDR2 FQNEAQ (reference sequence). The ends lost 5 bases at V and 4 bases at J; junction bases unmatched: 17. DNA for the CDR3: TGTGCCAGCAGCCCAATTGAGGGACTAGGGGGACACGCAGATACGCAGTATTTT. Protein sequence: CASSPIEGLGGHADTQYF.

The chain has TRBV14 and TRBJ2-7; no definite D call. The CDR3 length is 12 residues. Trimming took 4 bases from V and 4 from J, leaving 8 bases between them. Germline V gene lookup returns CDR1 SGHDN and CDR2 FVKESK. The CDR3 loop reads CASSPTSYEQYF. CDR3 nucleotides: TGTGCCAGCAGCCCTACCTCATACGAGCAGTACTTC.

The J gene is TRBJ2-5, the V gene TRBV7-9; 8 nucleotides line up with TRBD2. The CDR3 runs to 14 residues. Germline V gene sequence: CDR1 SEHNR, CDR2 FQNEAQ (reference sequence). J lost 5 bases, V lost 5 bases, and 7 bases had no gene match. CDR3 in amino acids: CASSTLAGLETQYF. The DNA of the CDR3 is TGTGCCAGCAGCACCTTAGCGGGATTGGAGACCCAGTACTTC.

In its sample, this clone was seen once. The chain is built from TRBV6-5 and TRBJ2-7; D not certain. This CDR3 has 14 amino acids. CDR1 is MNHEY, CDR2 SVGAGI, per germline. The V and J ends lost 0 bases and 0 bases respectively, with 6 bases between them. This chain's CDR3 is CASSYSTPSYEQYF. CDR3 nucleotides: TGTGCCAGCAGTTACTCGACCCCCTCCTACGAGCAGTACTTC.

The chain employs TRBV14 and TRBJ2-2; 7 bases line up with TRBD1. Germline V gene data show CDR1 as SGHDN and CDR2 as FVKESK. This CDR3 comprises 18 residues. Germline trimming cut 0 bases from V and 6 bases from J; bases unmatched to any gene: 13. CDR3 amino acids: CASSQEAWVGQSAGELFF. The CDR3 nucleotides are TGTGCCAGCAGCCAAGAAGCGTGGGTGGGACAGTCGGCCGGGGAGCTGTTTTTT.

The chain joins TRBV6-1 to TRBJ1-5; D possibly corresponds to TRBD1 (6 bases). The CDR3 runs 15 residues. V was pared by 7 bases and J by 4 bases, with 17 bases between. Germline CDR1 and CDR2: MNHNS and SASEGT. The CDR3, as DNA: TGTGCCAGCATGATTACTCAGGGGAGGAATCAGCCCCAGCATTTT. Its protein product is CASMITQGRNQPQHF.

As to this clone: Other nucleotide sequences in the sample specify the same CDR3. The DNA for the CDR3 is TGTGCCAGCAGCGCGGACAGGGACACTGAAGCTTTCTTT. It encodes CASSADRDTEAFF. The chain couples TRBV7-6 to TRBJ1-1; 8 bases fit TRBD1. After removal of 5 bases from V and 3 bases from J, the junction contained 2 bases not matched to a gene. Germline V gene sequence: CDR1 SGHVS, CDR2 FNYEAQ. The CDR3 covers 13 residues.

The rearrangement links TRBV28 to TRBJ2-1; no definite D call. The CDR3 covers 14 residues. Germline CDR1 MDHEN, CDR2 SYDVKM. V was cut by 2 bases and J by 11 bases, with 16 bases left in between. The CDR3 DNA sequence: TGTGCCAGCAGTTTAGGTTCGGCGCGCGAAAAGCAGTTCTTC. Encoded protein: CASSLGSAREKQFF.

The V call is TRBV5-1, the J call TRBJ2-1, with 12 bases identical to TRBD2. Germline-derived CDR1 and CDR2 are SGHRS and YFSETQ. CDR3 length equals 15 residues. The V segment lost 4 bases and the J segment 9 bases; nucleotides outside the gene matches: 8. Here the CDR3 reads CASSVTSGSVVEQFF. In nucleotides, the CDR3 is TGCGCCAGCAGCGTGACTAGCGGGAGCGTCGTTGAGCAGTTCTTC.

The chain couples TRBV4-2 to TRBJ2-1; TRBD2 agrees at 9 bases. After removal of 1 base from V and 8 bases from J, the junction contained 6 bases not matched to a gene. The germline V gene has CDR1 LGHNA and CDR2 YNFKEQ. The CDR3 contains 15 residues. The CDR3 DNA reads as TGTGCCAGCAGCCAAGGACTAGCGGTTTTGGATGAGCAGTTCTTC. It codes for CASSQGLAVLDEQFF.

This clone came up a few times. The V and J genes are TRBV15 and TRBJ1-5; D gene ambiguous. With 6 bases removed from V and 5 bases from J, the gap between germline ends came to 14 bases. Germline V gene sequence: CDR1 LNHNV, CDR2 YYDKDF (reference sequence). This CDR3 has 14 amino acids. The CDR3 sequence is CATRTGHLDQPQHF. CDR3 bases: TGTGCCACCAGGACGGGCCATCTCGATCAGCCCCAGCATTTT.

This clone appeared once. The V call is TRBV4-1, the J call TRBJ1-2; 9 bases are a match to TRBD1. V was clipped by 0 bases and J by 4 bases; unmatched bases: 6. The germline gives CDR1 MGHRA, CDR2 YSYEKL. CDR3 size: 16 residues. The CDR3 is CASSQEGTGRAYGYTF. The CDR3 DNA is TGCGCCAGCAGCCAAGAAGGGACAGGGAGGGCCTATGGCTACACCTTC.

In its sample, this clone was seen once. The chain links TRBV19 to TRBJ1-1; D gene uncertain. Per germline, CDR1 LNHDA and CDR2 SQIVND (reference sequence). V lost 0 bases to trimming and J lost 7 bases, with 9 bases between them. This CDR3 has 13 residues. CDR3 sequence reads: CASSIDLRVEAFF. CDR3 DNA: TGTGCCAGTAGTATAGATCTTCGGGTTGAAGCTTTCTTT.

This chain connects TRBV19 to TRBJ2-3, with 10 positions matching TRBD2. The CDR3 spans 15 residues. Germline V gene lookup returns CDR1 LNHDA and CDR2 SQIVND (reference sequence). Trimming cost V 0 bases and J 8 bases; bases outside gene matches: 5. CDR3 DNA sequence: TGTGCCAGTAGTATAGAGGCTAGCGGGAGAGGTACGCAGTATTTT. Its translation: CASSIEASGRGTQYF.

The J gene is TRBJ2-7, the V gene TRBV7-2; D is undetermined. Germline CDR1 SGHTA, CDR2 FQGNSA. The CDR3 extends over 15 amino acids. V shed 1 base and J shed 7 bases, with 17 bases lying between them. The CDR3 protein is CASSLDGPSLVEQYF. The CDR3 region has the DNA TGTGCCAGCAGCTTAGACGGCCCTTCCTTGGTTGAGCAGTACTTC. The full variable domain, in which reference TRBV7-2 and TRBJ2-7 provide the parts outside the CDR3, is GAGVSQSPSNKVTEKGKDVELRCDPISGHTALYWYRQSLGQGLEFLIYFQGNSAPDKSGLPSDRFSAERTGGSVSTLTIQRTQQEDSAVYLCASSLDGPSLVEQYFGPGTRLTVT.

The V gene is TRBV5-6, the J gene TRBJ1-5; possible D gene TRBD1, 6 bases. The V and J ends lost 2 bases and 6 bases respectively, with 12 bases between them. CDR3 size: 14 residues. CDR1 and CDR2 (germline): SGHDT, YYEEEE. The CDR3 DNA reads as TGTGCCAGCAGCTTTTATAAGGGGGGTCAGCCCCAGCATTTT. This sequence encodes CASSFYKGGQPQHF.

V usage is TRBV30 and J usage is TRBJ2-7, with TRBD2 identical over 10 bases. V shed 5 bases, J shed 2 bases, and the junction held 9 bases outside the gene matches. The V gene's germline CDR1 is GTSNPN and CDR2 SVGIG (reference sequence). CDR3 length: 15 amino acids. The chain's CDR3 is CAWEHGLAETYEQYF. The CDR3 DNA is TGTGCCTGGGAACACGGACTAGCGGAGACCTACGAGCAGTACTTC. Complete variable domain (other parts from reference TRBV30 and TRBJ2-7): SQTIHQWPATLVQPVGSPLSLECTVEGTSNPNLYWYRQAAGRGLQLLFYSVGIGQISSEVPQNLSASRPQDRQFILSSKKLLLSDSGFYLCAWEHGLAETYEQYFGPGTRLTVT.

About this clone: The same CDR3 is also encoded by other DNA sequences in this sample. The rearrangement joins TRBV5-1 to TRBJ2-7; possible D gene TRBD2, 5 bases. The germline CDR1 and CDR2 sequences are SGHRS and YFSETQ. Trimming stripped 0 bases from V and 1 base from J, with 11 bases between. The CDR3 runs 15 residues. CDR3 sequence reads: CASSLEPGSSYEQYF. Written as DNA, the CDR3 is TGCGCCAGCAGCTTGGAACCGGGATCTTCCTACGAGCAGTACTTC.

This chain joins TRBV7-9 and TRBJ1-1; maybe TRBD1 (5 bases). The germline V and J ends were trimmed by 1 base and 1 base, with 10 bases remaining between them. The CDR3 is 15 amino acids. Germline V CDR1 and CDR2: SEHNR, FQNEAQ (reference sequence). The CDR3 spells CASSLVGRQNTEAFF. CDR3 DNA sequence: TGTGCCAGCAGCTTAGTGGGACGGCAGAACACTGAAGCTTTCTTT. Based on the CDR3 plus reference TRBV7-9 and TRBJ1-1, the full variable domain is DTGVSQNPRHKITKRGQNVTFRCDPISEHNRLYWYRQTLGQGPEFLTYFQNEAQLEKSRLLSDRFSAERPKGSFSTLEIQRTEQGDSAMYLCASSLVGRQNTEAFFGQGTRLTVV.

The chain carries TRBV9 and TRBJ2-1; 7 nucleotides agree with TRBD1. V shed 0 bases, J shed 9 bases, and the junction held 15 bases outside the gene matches. Per germline, CDR1 SGDLS and CDR2 YYNGEE. The CDR3 is 17 residues long. The CDR3 bases are TGTGCCAGCAGCGTAGTGGCCCCAGGGCCACAGGGGAGTGAGCAGTTCTTC. Protein: CASSVVAPGPQGSEQFF.

V gene TRBV6-1 combines with J gene TRBJ2-4, with 8 bases identical to TRBD2. Germline V gene data show CDR1 as MNHNS and CDR2 as SASEGT. J lost 5 bases, V lost 3 bases, and 6 bases had no gene match. This CDR3 has 15 amino acids. This CDR3 reads CASSETGGMENIQYF. For the CDR3, the DNA is TGTGCCAGCAGTGAGACGGGAGGGATGGAAAACATTCAGTACTTC.